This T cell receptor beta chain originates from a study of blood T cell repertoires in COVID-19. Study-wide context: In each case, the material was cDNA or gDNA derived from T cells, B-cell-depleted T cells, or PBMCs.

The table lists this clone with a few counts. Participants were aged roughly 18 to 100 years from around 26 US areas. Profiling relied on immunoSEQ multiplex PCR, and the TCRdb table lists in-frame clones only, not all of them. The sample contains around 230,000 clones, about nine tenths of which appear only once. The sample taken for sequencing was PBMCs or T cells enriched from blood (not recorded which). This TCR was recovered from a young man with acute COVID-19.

DNA of the CDR3: TGTGCCAGCAGGCTGGTCTTAACAGCCGGCTATGGCTACACCTTC. It is translated as CASRLVLTAGYGYTF. The rearrangement uses TRBV7-2 and TRBJ1-2, with D uncertain. CDR3 size: 15 residues. Looked up from germline, CDR1 is SGHTA and CDR2 is FQGNSA. The V gene lost 6 bases and the J gene lost 4 bases, with 18 bases spanning the gap.